These 9 T cell receptor beta chains were all obtained from the same sample, sequenced in a study of human T cells and chemical hapten exposure. TCRdb reprocessed the RACE reads with MiXCR, giving one entry per CDR3 protein. The sample records over 55,000 distinct CDR3 sequences, over 8.5% being singletons. Time point in this sample: patch test 3, about 24 weeks after DPC sensitization. Sample treatment: therapeutic diphenylcyclopropenone sensitization with weekly scalp DPC. This material consisted of whole blood, taken in connection with sensitization to the hapten diphenylcyclopropenone (DPC). The receptors here all came from a woman in her forties or fifties with alopecia areata. Some clones in this sample may be carry-over from other donors' samples.

The gene calls are TRBV18 and TRBJ2-4; 7 nucleotides align to TRBD1. The V gene's germline CDR1 is KGHSH and CDR2 LQKENI. The CDR3 spans 15 residues. V shed 2 bases, J shed 10 bases, and the junction held 11 bases outside the gene matches. The CDR3 DNA sequence: TGTGCCAGCTCACCAAGTTCCGGGACAGAGTTGATTCAGTACTTC. Protein sequence: CASSPSSGTELIQYF.

A few counts support this clonotype. V is TRBV5-1 and J is TRBJ2-6, with TRBD1 as a possible D gene (6 bases). The CDR3 extends over 18 amino acids. Germline V gives CDR1 SGHRS, CDR2 YFSETQ. V was clipped by 0 bases and J by 7 bases, with 20 bases between them. CDR3 sequence: CASSLVGQRATGANVLTF. In nucleotides, the CDR3 is TGCGCCAGCAGCTTGGTAGGACAGAGAGCGACGGGCGCCAACGTCCTGACTTTC. Full variable domain (outside the CDR3, taken from reference TRBV5-1 and TRBJ2-6): KAGVTQTPRYLIKTRGQQVTLSCSPISGHRSVSWYQQTPGQGLQFLFEYFSETQRNKGNFPGRFSGRQFSNSRSEMNVSTLELGDSALYLCASSLVGQRATGANVLTFGAGSRLTVL.

This clonotype was counted ten times or more. The chain is built from TRBV29-1 and TRBJ1-2; a weak D match, TRBD1 (5 bases). Trimming removed 3 bases at V and 5 bases at J, with 16 bases between. In germline, CDR1 is SQVTM, CDR2 ANQGSEA. The CDR3 is 14 amino acids. The CDR3 sequence is CSVEGPGGGYGYTF. Written as DNA, the CDR3 is TGCAGCGTTGAGGGACCGGGTGGCGGGTATGGCTACACCTTC.

J is TRBJ1-2 and V is TRBV18; the D gene is possibly TRBD1 (5 bases). This CDR3 contains 13 residues. CDR1 and CDR2 (germline): KGHSH, LQKENI. With 6 bases removed from V and 2 bases from J, the gap between germline ends came to 10 bases. The CDR3 region is CASSEEGNYGYTF. The DNA of the CDR3 is TGTGCCAGCTCCGAAGAGGGGAACTATGGCTACACCTTC.

A few counts support this clonotype. The gene calls are TRBV7-6 and TRBJ2-1; TRBD2 matches at 9 bases. V was pared by 6 bases and J by 9 bases, with 12 bases of the junction left unmatched. The CDR3 consists of 15 residues. Germline values: CDR1 SGHVS, CDR2 FNYEAQ. The CDR3 sequence: CASSLGGSGGGEQFF. In DNA form, the CDR3 reads TGTGCCAGCAGTCTCGGCGGTAGCGGGGGCGGTGAGCAGTTCTTC.

This clonotype turned up a few times. The chain joins TRBV6-1 to TRBJ2-5; D gene uncertain. V was clipped by 5 bases and J by 4 bases, with 5 bases between them. The germline CDR1 and CDR2 sequences are MNHNS and SASEGT. This CDR3 spans 11 amino acids. The CDR3 nucleotides read TGTGCCAGCAGTATGCGAGAGACCCAGTACTTC. Its protein product is CASSMRETQYF.

There are many counts of this clonotype. V gene TRBV15 combines with J gene TRBJ2-1; D is undetermined. The CDR3 has 12 residues. The germline V and J ends were trimmed by 1 base and 9 bases, with 7 bases remaining between them. The V gene's germline CDR1 is LNHNV and CDR2 YYDKDF (reference sequence). The CDR3 DNA follows: TGTGCCACCAGCAGAGCTTACGGTGAGCAGTTCTTC. Its translation: CATSRAYGEQFF.

This clonotype was counted at least ten times. The chain uses TRBV7-6 and TRBJ1-5; D remains ambiguous. V shed 5 bases and J shed 6 bases, with 14 bases lying between them. This CDR3 spans 14 amino acids. Germline CDR1 is SGHVS and CDR2 is FNYEAQ. For the CDR3, the DNA is TGTGCCAGCAGCCTCAGCCCTTTAAGTCAGCCCCAGCATTTT. This encodes CASSLSPLSQPQHF.

The chain uses TRBV28 and TRBJ1-6; no clear D gene. Trimming removed 6 bases at V and 4 bases at J, with 1 base between. The CDR3 sequence is 11 residues long. Germline assignment: CDR1 MDHEN and CDR2 SYDVKM. CDR3 sequence (DNA): TGTGCCAGCAGGTATAATTCACCCCTCCACTTT. Residues: CASRYNSPLHF.